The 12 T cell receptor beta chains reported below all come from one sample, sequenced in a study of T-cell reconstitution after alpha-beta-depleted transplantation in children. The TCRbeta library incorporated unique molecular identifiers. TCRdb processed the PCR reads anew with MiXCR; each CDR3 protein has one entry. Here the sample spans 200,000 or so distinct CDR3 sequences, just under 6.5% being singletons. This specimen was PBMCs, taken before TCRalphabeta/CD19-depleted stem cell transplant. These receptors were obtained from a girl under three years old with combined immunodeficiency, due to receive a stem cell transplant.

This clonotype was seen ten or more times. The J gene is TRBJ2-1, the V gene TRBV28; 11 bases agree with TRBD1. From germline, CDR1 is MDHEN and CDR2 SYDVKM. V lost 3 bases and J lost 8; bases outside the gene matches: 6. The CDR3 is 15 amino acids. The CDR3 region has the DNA TGTGCCAGCAGTTTTGGGACAGGGGGTATCGATGAGCAGTTCTTC. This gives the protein CASSFGTGGIDEQFF. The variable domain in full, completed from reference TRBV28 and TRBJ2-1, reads DVKVTQSSRYLVKRTGEKVFLECVQDMDHENMFWYRQDPGLGLRLIYFSYDVKMKEKGDIPEGYSVSREKKERFSLILESASTNQTSMYLCASSFGTGGIDEQFFGPGTRLTVL.

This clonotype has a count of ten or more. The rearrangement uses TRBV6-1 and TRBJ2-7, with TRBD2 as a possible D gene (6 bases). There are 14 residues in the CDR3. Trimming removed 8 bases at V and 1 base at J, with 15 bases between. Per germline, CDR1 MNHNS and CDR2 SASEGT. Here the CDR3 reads CASLGVADSYEQYF. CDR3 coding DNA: TGTGCCAGCCTTGGGGTAGCGGATTCCTACGAGCAGTACTTC.

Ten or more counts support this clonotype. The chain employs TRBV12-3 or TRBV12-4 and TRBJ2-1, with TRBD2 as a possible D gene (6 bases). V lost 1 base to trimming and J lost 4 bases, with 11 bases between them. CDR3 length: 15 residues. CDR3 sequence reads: CASSLVAGIYNEQFF. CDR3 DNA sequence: TGTGCCAGCAGTTTAGTTGCGGGAATTTACAATGAGCAGTTCTTC.

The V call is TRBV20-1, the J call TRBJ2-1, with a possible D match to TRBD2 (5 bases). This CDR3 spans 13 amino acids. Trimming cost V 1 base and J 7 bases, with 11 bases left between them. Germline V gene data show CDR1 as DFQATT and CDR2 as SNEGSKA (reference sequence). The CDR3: CSARVPDSNEQFF. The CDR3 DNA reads TGCAGTGCTAGAGTTCCGGACTCTAATGAGCAGTTCTTC.

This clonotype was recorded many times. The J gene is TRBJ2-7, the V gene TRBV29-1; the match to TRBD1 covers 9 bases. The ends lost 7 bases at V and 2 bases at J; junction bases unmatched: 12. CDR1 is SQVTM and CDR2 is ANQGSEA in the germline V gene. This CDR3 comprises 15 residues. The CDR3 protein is CSAMGGTGSTYEQYF. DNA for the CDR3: TGCAGCGCTATGGGGGGGACAGGGTCTACCTACGAGCAGTACTTC.

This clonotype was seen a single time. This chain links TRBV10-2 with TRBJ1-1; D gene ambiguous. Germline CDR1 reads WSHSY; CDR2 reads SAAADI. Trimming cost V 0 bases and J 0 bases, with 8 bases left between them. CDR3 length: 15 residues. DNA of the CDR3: TGCGCCAGCAGTGAGTCATACCCGATGAACACTGAAGCTTTCTTT. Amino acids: CASSESYPMNTEAFF.

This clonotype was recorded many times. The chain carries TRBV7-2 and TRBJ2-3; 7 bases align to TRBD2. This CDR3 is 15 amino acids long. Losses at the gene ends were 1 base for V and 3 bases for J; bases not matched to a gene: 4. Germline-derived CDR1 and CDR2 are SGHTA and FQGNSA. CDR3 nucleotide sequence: TGTGCCAGCAGCTTAGGGTGGGGAGGGACAGATACGCAGTATTTT. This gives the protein CASSLGWGGTDTQYF.

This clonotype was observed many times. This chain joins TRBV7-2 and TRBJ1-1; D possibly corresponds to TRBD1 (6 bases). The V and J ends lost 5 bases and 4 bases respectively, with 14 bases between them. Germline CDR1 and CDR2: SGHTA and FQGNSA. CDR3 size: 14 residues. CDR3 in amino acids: CASSPMMTGTEAFF. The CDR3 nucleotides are TGTGCCAGCAGCCCAATGATGACAGGCACTGAAGCTTTCTTT.

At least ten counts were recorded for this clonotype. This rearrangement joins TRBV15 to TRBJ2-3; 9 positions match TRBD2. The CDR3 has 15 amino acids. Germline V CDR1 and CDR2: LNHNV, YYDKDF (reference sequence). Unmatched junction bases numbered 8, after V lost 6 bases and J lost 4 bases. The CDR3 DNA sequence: TGTGCCACCAGAATGACTAGCGGAGGGGCAGATACGCAGTATTTT. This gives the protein CATRMTSGGADTQYF.

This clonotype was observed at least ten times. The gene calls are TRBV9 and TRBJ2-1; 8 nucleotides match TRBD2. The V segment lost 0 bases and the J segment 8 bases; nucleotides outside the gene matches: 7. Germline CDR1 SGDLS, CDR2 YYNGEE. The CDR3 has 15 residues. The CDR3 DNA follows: TGTGCCAGCAGCGTAGAGGGACTAGTGGTCGATGAGCAGTTCTTC. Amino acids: CASSVEGLVVDEQFF.

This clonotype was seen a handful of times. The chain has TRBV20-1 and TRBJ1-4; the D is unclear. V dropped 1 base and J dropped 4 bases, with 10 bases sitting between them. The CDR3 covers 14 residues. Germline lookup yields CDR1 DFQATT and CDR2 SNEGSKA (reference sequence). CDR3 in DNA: TGCAGTGCTAGAGTGGTGCAGTTTAATGAAAAACTGTTTTTT. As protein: CSARVVQFNEKLFF.

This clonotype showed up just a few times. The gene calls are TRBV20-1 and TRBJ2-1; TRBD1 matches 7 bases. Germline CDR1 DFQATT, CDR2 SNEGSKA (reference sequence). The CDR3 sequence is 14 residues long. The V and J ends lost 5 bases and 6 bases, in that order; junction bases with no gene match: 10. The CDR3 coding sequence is TGCAGTGCTGGCGACAGGGATTGGGGCAATGAGCAGTTCTTC. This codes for CSAGDRDWGNEQFF.